This T cell receptor (beta chain) was recorded in a study of cytomegalovirus exposure and HLA in healthy donors. 60 Vbeta and 13 Jbeta primers were used in PCR. TCRdb's copy holds only in-frame clones and misses some; the assay was immunoSEQ multiplex PCR. Of approximately 100,000 clones listed, roughly 76% were seen once; the top ten hold approximately 12%. Only one count was recorded for this clone. With 9 bases removed from V and 1 base from J, the gap between germline ends came to 12 bases. This CDR3 comprises 13 residues. CDR1 is LGHNT and CDR2 is FRNRAP in the germline V gene. Sequencing input: PBMCs. The receptor's source is a woman aged 40-49 years in good health and CMV-seropositive. The chain is built from TRBV12-5 and TRBJ2-5, with D possibly matching TRBD2 (5 bases). CDR3 sequence (DNA): TGTGCTAGCGGAGGTGTGGCCCAAGAGACCCAGTACTTC. It encodes CASGGVAQETQYF.